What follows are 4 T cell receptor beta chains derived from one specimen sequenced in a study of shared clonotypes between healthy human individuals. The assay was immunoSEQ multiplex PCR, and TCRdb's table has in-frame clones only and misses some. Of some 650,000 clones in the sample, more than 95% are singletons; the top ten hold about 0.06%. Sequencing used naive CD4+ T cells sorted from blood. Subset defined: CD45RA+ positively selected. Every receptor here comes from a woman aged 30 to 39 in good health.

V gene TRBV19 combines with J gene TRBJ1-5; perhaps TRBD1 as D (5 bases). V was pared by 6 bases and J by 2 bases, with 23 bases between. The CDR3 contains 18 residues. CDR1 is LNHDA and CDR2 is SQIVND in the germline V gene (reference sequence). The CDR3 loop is CASSPRDPRAAGNQPQHF. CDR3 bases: TGTGCCAGTAGCCCGAGGGACCCAAGGGCAGCGGGCAATCAGCCCCAGCATTTT.

The CDR3 DNA sequence: TGTGCCAGCCGGGAAGGGACAGGGGGCGAGCAGTACTTC. Its protein product is CASREGTGGEQYF. The J gene is TRBJ2-7, the V gene TRBV6-1, with 11 bases identical to TRBD1. From germline, CDR1 is MNHNS and CDR2 SASEGT. V was clipped by 8 bases and J by 6 bases; unmatched bases: 6. CDR3 length: 13 residues.

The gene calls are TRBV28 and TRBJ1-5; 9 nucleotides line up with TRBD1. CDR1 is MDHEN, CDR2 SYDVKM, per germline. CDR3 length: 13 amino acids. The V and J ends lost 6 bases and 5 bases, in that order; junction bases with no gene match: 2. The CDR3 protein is CASRGTGYQPQHF. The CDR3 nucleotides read TGTGCCAGCAGGGGGACAGGGTATCAGCCCCAGCATTTT.

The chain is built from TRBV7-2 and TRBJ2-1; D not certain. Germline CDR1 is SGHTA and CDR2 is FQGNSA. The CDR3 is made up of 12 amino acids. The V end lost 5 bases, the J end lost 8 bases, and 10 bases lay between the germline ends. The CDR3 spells CASSPPWDEQFF. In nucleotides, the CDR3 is TGTGCCAGCAGCCCTCCCTGGGATGAGCAGTTCTTC.